This TCR beta chain was sequenced in a study of blood T cell repertoires in COVID-19. The wider study: Specimens from acute and convalescent COVID-19 originated in the United States, Italy and Spain. PBMCs, B-cell-depleted T cells, or T cells were the source of the cDNA or gDNA that made up the material.

As originally analysed: Estimated nucleated cell counts came from reference gene primer amplification. TCRdb's table, derived via immunoSEQ multiplex PCR, lists solely in-frame clones and lacks some. V, J and clone size reflect that table, while D and trimming were determined from the DNA. The table includes 200,000 to 300,000 clones, roughly 82% detected once. The CDR3 length is 15 residues. V was trimmed by 4 bases and J by 0 bases, leaving 13 bases between them. The V gene's germline CDR1 is LNHDA and CDR2 SQIVND (reference sequence). Sequenced input: peripheral blood. The chain couples TRBV19 to TRBJ2-7; D gene ambiguous. This clonotype was sampled from a man aged 40-55 years who had recovered from COVID-19. The CDR3 DNA follows: TGTGCCAGTAGTAGTCGCAGGCAATACTCCTACGAGCAGTACTTC. Protein: CASSSRRQYSYEQYF.